This T cell receptor (beta chain) was captured in a study of blood T cell repertoires in COVID-19. Study information: The United States, Italy and Spain were the sources of the acute and convalescent COVID-19 samples. The analysed material was cDNA or gDNA that came from T cells, B-cell-depleted T cells, or PBMCs.

In regard to this clone: One junction end disagrees with the germline gene, perhaps due to a read error.

In the original analysis: Reference gene primer amplification gave estimated nucleated cell counts. Assay used: immunoSEQ multiplex PCR; TCRdb lists only in-frame clones, some missing. V, J and clone size were drawn from that table, and D and trimming were deduced from the DNA. The table lists a few hundred thousand clones, 75% to 85% of them singletons. This CDR3 has 16 residues. Germline CDR1 and CDR2: SNHLY and FYNNEI. The sequenced sample consisted of peripheral blood. The clonotype was recovered from a woman aged 40 to 50 who had recovered from COVID-19. This chain uses TRBV2 with TRBJ1-4; 11 bases line up with TRBD1. CDR3 DNA sequence: TGTGCCAGTAGTGGACAGGGGGCAGCAACTAATGAAAAACTGTTTTTT. This sequence encodes CASSGQGAATNEKLFF.